Listed here is a single T cell receptor (beta chain). This specimen comes from a study of blood T cell repertoires in COVID-19. Study details: There were acute and convalescent COVID-19 samples, and they came from the United States, Italy and Spain.

Repertoires were generated with immunoSEQ multiplex PCR, while TCRdb's copy carries only in-frame clones and drops some. The repertoire holds 300,000 to 350,000 clones, with 90% as singletons. Participants were aged roughly 18 to 89 years from roughly 25 US areas. CDR1 LNHDA and CDR2 SQIVND come from the germline V gene (reference sequence). The CDR3 spans 16 residues. Trimming pared 6 bases from V and 0 bases from J, leaving 17 bases between. The sample comprised PBMCs or T cells enriched from blood (not recorded which). The V call is TRBV19, the J call TRBJ1-1; TRBD1 is a possible D gene (6 bases). The receptor was isolated from a woman aged 18-35 years with acute COVID-19. The CDR3 spells CASSLFTRGVNTEAFF. In DNA form, the CDR3 reads TGTGCCAGTAGCTTATTTACCAGGGGAGTGAACACTGAAGCTTTCTTT.